This T cell receptor beta chain came from a study of the immune and genomic landscape of osteosarcoma. Study-level results: Immune-hot C3 tumors showed higher but still low clonality than cold C1.

Profiling relied on immunoSEQ multiplex PCR, and the TCRdb table lists in-frame clones only, not all of them. The sample yields some 5,000 clones, 77% seen once. This CDR3 spans 12 amino acids. Germline V CDR1 and CDR2: SGHNT, YYREEE (reference sequence). V was clipped by 7 bases and J by 5 bases, with 12 bases between them. As to this clone: Antigen specificity is unknown.

Primary, local recurrence and metastasis osteosarcoma tumors were taken after treatment from poor-prognosis patients. This clonotype originated in a human donor with osteosarcoma. The chain uses TRBV5-4 and TRBJ1-2; possibly TRBD1 for D (5 bases). Sequenced material: osteosarcoma tumor tissue from the lung. This CDR3 reads CASLGLRYGYTF. CDR3 nucleotides: TGTGCCAGCCTGGGGCTACGGTATGGCTACACCTTC.